Below, 23 T cell receptor beta chains from the same sample are listed, as sequenced in a study of T cells in women clearing cervical HPV infection. The repertoire was sequenced with immunoSEQ multiplex PCR; TCRdb's copy has only in-frame clones and lacks some. The sample totals 20,000 to 25,000 clones. What was sequenced was blood buffy coat. The receptors shown here come from a woman between 18 and 70 years old with a cervical HPV16 infection that either progressed to CIN3+ or cleared (not recorded which).

Turning to this clone: The read ends 3 residues before the CDR3 terminus; that terminus is restored from the germline J gene. This chain joins TRBV7-2 and TRBJ2-2, with TRBD2 matching 7 bases. CDR1 is SGHTA and CDR2 is FQGNSA in the germline V gene. V trimming: 5 bases; J trimming: 10 bases; junction bases outside the gene matches: 13. There are 15 residues in the CDR3. CDR3 sequence reads: CASSPMSGGVVELFF. The CDR3 DNA, read in part, is TGTGCCAGCAGCCCTATGTCGGGGGGAGTCGTGGAG.

Turning to this clone: The read stops 3 residues short of the end of the CDR3; the missing end is completed from the germline J gene. The chain joins TRBV6-2 or TRBV6-3 to TRBJ1-2; the D gene is possibly TRBD1 (5 bases). CDR3 size: 15 residues. Germline V lookup: CDR1 MNHEY, CDR2 SVGEGT. CDR3: CASSYWGTSHNDYTF. CDR3 DNA, as far as it was read: TGTGCCAGCAGTTACTGGGGGACTAGCCACAATGAC.

Of note for this clone: Read sequence stops 3 residues before the CDR3 end, and the germline J gene provides the missing end. The chain carries TRBV30 and TRBJ2-7; 8 positions agree with TRBD1. Germline loops: CDR1 GTSNPN, CDR2 SVGIG (reference sequence). Trimming removed 2 bases from V and 2 bases from J; junction bases left unmatched: 8. This CDR3 spans 15 amino acids. The CDR3 loop is CAWSPLGQGTYEQYF. The sequenced CDR3 bases are TGTGCCTGGAGTCCGCTCGGACAGGGAACCTACGAG.

In the case of this clone: With the read ending 3 residues before the CDR3 end, the germline J gene is used to fill in that end. The chain recombines TRBV10-3 with TRBJ2-3; a weak D match, TRBD1 (6 bases). The CDR3 is made up of 14 amino acids. Germline CDR1 and CDR2: ENHRY and SYGVKD. Trimming shortened V by 0 bases and J by 6 bases, and 10 bases separated the two germline ends. The CDR3 region is CAISESGGTDTQYF. The sequenced CDR3 bases are TGTGCCATCAGTGAGTCAGGGGGTACGGATACG.

About this clone: The read gets to within 3 residues of the CDR3 end, and the germline J gene fills in the rest. This chain joins TRBV2 and TRBJ2-7, with D hard to call. The CDR3 totals 11 residues. Per the germline V gene, CDR1 is SNHLY and CDR2 is FYNNEI. V dropped 4 bases and J dropped 3 bases, with 4 bases sitting between them. The CDR3: CASSVNYEQYF. Partial CDR3 DNA: TGTGCCAGCAGTGTAAACTACGAG.

Worth noting for this clone: From the germline J gene comes the end of the CDR3, since the read stops 3 residues before it. The V call is TRBV19, the J call TRBJ2-1; TRBD2 agrees at 12 bases. CDR1 is LNHDA and CDR2 is SQIVND in the germline V gene (reference sequence). Trimming took 5 bases from V and 6 from J; bases not matched to a gene: 5. The CDR3 extends over 15 amino acids. The chain's CDR3 is CASSWGTSGRNEQFF. Incomplete CDR3 DNA: TGTGCCAGTAGTTGGGGGACTAGCGGGCGCAATGAG. Drawing the rest from reference TRBV19 and TRBJ2-1, the complete variable domain is DGGITQSPKYLFRKEGQNVTLSCEQNLNHDAMYWYRQDPGQGLRLIYYSQIVNDFQKGDIAEGYSVSREKKESFPLTVTSAQKNPTAFYLCASSWGTSGRNEQFFGPGTRLTVL.

On this clone: Sequencing ends 3 residues short of the CDR3 end; the germline J gene provides the rest. This sequence joins TRBV18 and TRBJ2-3, with 10 bases identical to TRBD2. The germline V gene has CDR1 KGHSH and CDR2 LQKENI. J was trimmed by 2 bases and V by 3 bases; bases with no gene match: 8. The CDR3 totals 17 residues. The CDR3 here is CASSPSGGPHATDTQYF. The sequenced CDR3 bases are TGTGCCAGCTCACCTAGCGGGGGGCCTCACGCCACAGATACG.

Worth noting for this clone: The read ends 3 residues before the CDR3 terminus; that terminus is restored from the germline J gene. The chain employs TRBV7-2 and TRBJ1-4, with a possible D match to TRBD1 (5 bases). The germline V gene has CDR1 SGHTA and CDR2 FQGNSA. CDR3 length: 14 amino acids. Here the CDR3 reads CASRAQGASSPLFF. The CDR3 bases that were read are TGTGCCAGCAGAGCGCAGGGTGCGAGTTCACCA.

In the case of this clone: From the germline J gene comes the end of the CDR3, since the read stops 3 residues before it. The V gene is TRBV5-5, the J gene TRBJ1-2; D is unresolved. This CDR3 contains 13 residues. Looked up from germline, CDR1 is SGHKS and CDR2 is YYEKEE (reference sequence). V dropped 0 bases and J dropped 3 bases, with 6 bases sitting between them. CDR3 DNA (partial): TGTGCCAGCAGCTTGGGGCACCACTATGGC. The encoded protein is CASSLGHHYG. The full-length CDR3 reads as CASSLGHHYGYTF.

A word on this clone: Coverage ceases 3 residues before the CDR3 finishes, and the germline J gene fills in the end. The chain recombines TRBV19 with TRBJ2-3; 12 bases align to TRBD1. This CDR3 is built from 15 residues. V trimming: 6 bases; J trimming: 7 bases; junction bases outside the gene matches: 8. Germline loops: CDR1 LNHDA, CDR2 SQIVND (reference sequence). The CDR3 region is CASRTGTGGMHTQYF. Partial CDR3 DNA: TGTGCCAGTAGGACCGGGACAGGGGGCATGCATACG.

Comments on this clone: The read halts 3 residues ahead of the CDR3 end, with the missing end drawn from the germline J gene. This specimen includes other DNA sequences encoding the same CDR3. The genes are TRBV7-2 and TRBJ2-1, with 7 nucleotides matching TRBD2. CDR3 length: 15 amino acids. Germline V gene sequence: CDR1 SGHTA, CDR2 FQGNSA. The V and J ends lost 0 bases and 2 bases, in that order; junction bases with no gene match: 1. The CDR3 loop reads CASSLAGGAYNEQFF. The CDR3 bases that were read are TGTGCCAGCAGCTTAGCGGGGGGGGCCTACAATGAG.

In regard to this clone: The CDR3 end lies 3 residues beyond the end of the read and is filled in from the germline J gene. The gene calls are TRBV19 and TRBJ2-3; D may be TRBD1 (6 bases). The CDR3 sequence is 14 residues long. V lost 7 bases, J lost 0 bases, and 11 bases lay in between. Germline CDR1 is LNHDA and CDR2 is SQIVND (reference sequence). The CDR3 DNA, read in part, is TGTGCCAGTACCTGGGGGCCTAGCACAGATACG. This encodes CASTWGPSTDT. In full, the CDR3 reads CASTWGPSTDTQYF.

A word on this clone: Coverage ceases 3 residues before the CDR3 finishes, and the germline J gene fills in the end. V is TRBV5-5 and J is TRBJ1-4; D gene uncertain. The CDR3 has 14 amino acids. The germline V gene encodes CDR1 SGHKS and CDR2 YYEKEE (reference sequence). The sequenced CDR3 bases are TGTGCCAGCAGCTTGGATCTCGCGGCCAACGTA. Translation gives CASSLDLAANV. In full, the CDR3 is CASSLDLAANVLFF.

To note about this clone: Mismatch with germline at one junction end may stem from a read error. The CDR3 extends 3 residues past the end of the read, so its final part is completed from the germline J gene. V gene TRBV7-7 combines with J gene TRBJ2-2; no reliable D call. Germline CDR1 and CDR2: SSHAT and FNYEAQ (reference sequence). This CDR3 spans 14 amino acids. Here the CDR3 reads CASSSAGNTGELFF. The covered CDR3 bases are TGTGCTAGCAGCTCTGCAGGGAACACCGGGGAG.

Comments on this clone: The read comes to an end 3 residues before the CDR3 does, leaving the germline J gene to fill in the end. This chain joins TRBV20-1 and TRBJ2-5, with D tentatively TRBD1 (5 bases). Trimming stripped 6 bases from V and 4 bases from J, with 27 bases between. The germline gives CDR1 DFQATT, CDR2 SNEGSKA (reference sequence). This CDR3 contains 17 residues. CDR3 bases read: TGCAGTGCAAAATATCCCGCTAGGGGATCGTCAAGAGAGACC. It translates to CSAKYPARGSSRET. The whole CDR3 sequence reads CSAKYPARGSSRETQYF.

In the case of this clone: The CDR3 end lies 3 residues beyond the end of the read and is filled in from the germline J gene. The chain is built from TRBV11-2 and TRBJ1-2; TRBD1 aligns across 9 bases. Germline assignment: CDR1 SGHAT and CDR2 FQNNGV. The CDR3 is made up of 14 amino acids. Partial CDR3 DNA: TGTGCCAGCAGCTTGGAACAGGGGGCAGGAGGC. Encoded protein: CASSLEQGAGG. The whole CDR3 region reads CASSLEQGAGGYTF. Using reference TRBV11-2 and TRBJ1-2 for the parts outside the CDR3, the full variable domain is EAGVAQSPRYKIIEKRQSVAFWCNPISGHATLYWYQQILGQGPKLLIQFQNNGVVDDSQLPKDRFSAERLKGVDSTLKIQPAKLEDSAVYLCASSLEQGAGGYTFGSGTRLTVV.

About this clone: The read ends 3 residues early relative to the CDR3; the germline J gene fills the gap. The chain recombines TRBV12-3 or TRBV12-4 with TRBJ1-4; TRBD1 matches at 7 bases. This CDR3 comprises 14 residues. Trimming cost V 5 bases and J 5 bases; bases outside gene matches: 5. CDR3 protein: CASSRDSRNEKLFF. The sequenced CDR3 bases are TGTGCCAGCAGTAGGGACAGCCGCAATGAAAAA.

For this clone: The CDR3 end lies 3 residues beyond the end of the read and is filled in from the germline J gene. The chain uses TRBV6-2 or TRBV6-3 and TRBJ1-4, with 7 nucleotides matching TRBD1. Trimming at V came to 5 bases and at J to 5 bases, leaving 14 bases not matched to a gene. Looked up from germline, CDR1 is MNHEY and CDR2 is SVGEGT. This CDR3 comprises 17 residues. Incomplete CDR3 DNA: TGTGCCAGCAGTACCGAGCGGGACAGCGGTAGGAATGAAAAA. This sequence encodes CASSTERDSGRNEK. The CDR3 reads in full as CASSTERDSGRNEKLFF.

Concerning this clone: From the germline J gene comes the end of the CDR3, since the read stops 3 residues before it. V usage is TRBV20-1 and J usage is TRBJ1-6, with D tentatively TRBD1 (5 bases). Germline lookup yields CDR1 DFQATT and CDR2 SNEGSKA (reference sequence). Trimming removed 7 bases from V and 8 bases from J, with 15 bases in between. The CDR3 length is 13 residues. Here the CDR3 reads CSEQGRMHSPLHF. The covered CDR3 bases are TGCAGTGAGCAGGGCAGGATGCATTCACCC.

A remark on this clone: The observed sequence ends 3 residues before the CDR3 terminus, with the missing tail filled in from the germline J gene. The chain has TRBV6-2 or TRBV6-3 and TRBJ2-1, with D tentatively TRBD2 (6 bases). CDR1 is MNHEY, CDR2 SVGEGT, per germline. The germline V and J ends were trimmed by 7 bases and 5 bases, with 18 bases remaining between them. The CDR3 sequence is 15 residues long. The CDR3 is CASNDGTWGNNEQFF. The sequenced CDR3 bases are TGTGCCAGCAACGACGGGACTTGGGGAAACAATGAG.

In the case of this clone: Coverage ceases 3 residues before the CDR3 finishes, and the germline J gene fills in the end. The chain is built from TRBV7-2 and TRBJ2-1; 11 nucleotides align to TRBD2. V was clipped by 2 bases and J by 8 bases; unmatched bases: 5. The CDR3 covers 15 residues. Germline V gene sequence: CDR1 SGHTA, CDR2 FQGNSA. The CDR3 spells CASSLTTSGIYEQFF. The DNA read from the CDR3 is TGTGCCAGCAGCTTAACGACTAGCGGGATATATGAG.

Comments on this clone: The read stops 3 residues short of the end of the CDR3; the missing end is completed from the germline J gene. Within the sample, other DNA sequences also encode this same CDR3. The rearrangement joins TRBV2 to TRBJ2-6; 8 bases agree with TRBD1. The germline gives CDR1 SNHLY, CDR2 FYNNEI. Germline trimming cut 8 bases from V and 4 bases from J; bases unmatched to any gene: 1. The CDR3 contains 13 residues. This CDR3 is CASQGAGANVLTF. Partial CDR3 DNA: TGTGCCAGCCAGGGGGCCGGGGCCAACGTC.

A note on this clone: Sequencing ends 3 residues short of the CDR3 end; the germline J gene provides the rest. Other DNA sequences of this sample code for an identical CDR3. The V and J genes are TRBV7-1 and TRBJ2-3; TRBD2 aligns across 8 bases. TRBV7-1 has ORF status, its function being uncertain. The CDR3 runs 20 residues. V was pared by 2 bases and J by 2 bases, with 18 bases of the junction left unmatched. The CDR3 sequence: CASSSSGGPPGGLDTDTQYF. Partial CDR3 DNA: TGTGCCAGCAGCTCAAGTGGGGGCCCCCCGGGGGGGCTTGACACAGATACG.